Below, one T cell receptor (beta chain) is given with its context. Its antigen is not known. One end of the junction fails to match germline, which may point to a read error. The germline gives CDR1 SSHAT, CDR2 FNYEAQ (reference sequence). The CDR3 sequence is 13 residues long. The sample belongs to a study of blood T cells in healthy people across ages. The study recruited healthy Caucasian donors from Russia who were aged about 6 to 100. Collection of roughly 10 milliliters of peripheral blood was performed for each donor. Primers used in a second PCR of about 6 to 12 cycles were a sample-barcoded 5' primer and a J-beta primer mix. TCRdb re-called the 5' RACE reads with MiXCR, one entry per CDR3 protein. Here the sample spans about 680,000 distinct CDR3 sequences, 45% to 50% being singletons. General study results and limits: In long-lived donors, naive CD4+ cell counts and diversity exceeded those of aged donors.

The chain carries TRBV7-7 and TRBJ2-5; 7 bases fit TRBD1. Sequences were obtained from blood. The TCR sequence derives from a woman aged 55-69 years in good health. This chain's CDR3 is CASSKDRKETQYF. The CDR3 nucleotides are TGTGCTAGCAGCAAGGACAGGAAAGAGACCCAGTACTTC.